The text below deals with one T cell receptor (beta chain). What it recognizes is unknown. The sample comes from a study of CD8+CD57+ T cells in acquired aplastic anemia. Overall study context: Each DNA sample taken from sorted CD4+ and CD8+ cells came to roughly 3.5 ug on average.

General study findings and limits: Roughly 30 CD8+ CDR3 sequences occurred in both the patients and the controls.

Germline V gives CDR1 SGHRS, CDR2 YFSETQ. The CDR3 loop spans 13 amino acids. Trimming pared 3 bases from V and 5 bases from J, leaving 12 bases between. Sequencing was done on patients that had shown CD8+CD57+ cell expansion by flow cytometry. Genomic DNA served as template for TCR beta VDJ and CDR3 profiling. MiXCR was run by TCRdb on the reads, yielding one entry per CDR3 protein. The sample includes roughly 220,000 distinct CDR3 sequences, approximately 60% of them seen just once. The chain recombines TRBV5-1 with TRBJ2-7; D unresolved. The TCR originated in a human donor with aplastic anemia. Source material: sorted CD4+, CD8+, or CD8+CD57+ T cells (not recorded which) from PBMCs. The CDR3 bases are TGCGCCAGCAGCTACGGACCCCGGAACGAGCAGTACTTC. This encodes CASSYGPRNEQYF.